This T cell receptor beta chain was recorded in a study of beta chain features in type 1 diabetes. General study results and limits: Resolution of whether HLA type affects TCRB rearrangement was not achieved here. The naive, central memory and Treg TCRB repertoires showed an apparent similarity that was greater among patients than among healthy donors.

Isolated RNA was reverse transcribed in full, so expressed TCRB transcripts were sequenced. The assay was immunoSEQ multiplex PCR, and TCRdb's table has in-frame clones only and misses some. The sample includes over 150,000 clones, about 13% seen only once; the top ten take 0.62%. The authors sorted CD4+ naive, central memory, regulatory and stem cell-like memory cells via CD45RO/CCR7/CD25/CD127/CD95/CD27. Germline-derived CDR1 and CDR2 are MGHRA and YSYEKL. The CDR3 spans 16 residues. Trimming took 4 bases from V and 1 from J, leaving 14 bases between them. On this clone: Its antigen is not identified.

The chain carries TRBV4-1 and TRBJ1-5, with no clear D. The sample was central memory CD4+ T cells from blood. The sequence came from a woman aged 18-29 years in good health. This CDR3 reads CASSRRDRTSNQPQHF. The CDR3 DNA reads TGCGCCAGCAGCCGGCGGGATAGAACAAGCAATCAGCCCCAGCATTTT.